This T cell receptor (beta chain) was captured in a study of memory CD4+ T cells and cytomegalovirus serostatus. The sort gate was single viable CD3+CD4+CD8-CD45RO+ cells for memory CD4+ T cells. Serostatus was set by detecting CMV pp150, pp28, p38, p52 IgG. Broader study findings: CD4+ memory repertoires contained about 40% of the roughly 150 reported CMV TCRbeta sequences.

Trimming cost V 5 bases and J 5 bases; bases outside gene matches: 7. The CDR3 is made up of 14 amino acids. Germline V CDR1 and CDR2: LNHDA, SQIVND (reference sequence). Produced via immunoSEQ multiplex PCR; TCRdb's table is partial and in-frame only. Counted here are about 75,000 clones, 60% to 80% occurring once; the ten biggest clones make up about 2.5%. This clone was counted only a few times. Its antigen is unknown. Input material: memory CD4+ T cells from blood. This sequence originates from an adult in good health and CMV-seropositive. The chain recombines TRBV19 with TRBJ1-1; 8 bases fit TRBD1. The chain's CDR3 is CASSGSRGQTEAFF. The CDR3 region has the DNA TGTGCCAGTAGTGGATCCAGGGGGCAAACTGAAGCTTTCTTT.